This T cell receptor (beta chain) stems from a study of T-cell reconstitution after alpha-beta-depleted transplantation in children. The TCRbeta library was prepared with unique molecular identifiers. MiXCR was run by TCRdb on the PCR reads, yielding one entry per CDR3 protein. The repertoire has fewer than 120,000 distinct CDR3 sequences, 9% to 12% of them found once; the top ten carry about 8.8%. This clonotype came up many times. The CDR3 has 15 amino acids. Germline V CDR1 and CDR2: DFQATT, SNEGSKA (reference sequence). Trimming removed 0 bases from V and 0 bases from J, with 12 bases in between. This sample comprised PBMCs from the stem cell graft donor, obtained from the stem cell graft. This clonotype was obtained from a human donor who donated a stem cell graft to a child with acute lymphoblastic leukemia. This chain connects TRBV20-1 to TRBJ2-7, with D possibly matching TRBD1 (6 bases). CDR3 coding DNA: TGCAGTGCTAGAGATTGGCGAGGGGGCTCCTACGAGCAGTACTTC. Translation: CSARDWRGGSYEQYF.